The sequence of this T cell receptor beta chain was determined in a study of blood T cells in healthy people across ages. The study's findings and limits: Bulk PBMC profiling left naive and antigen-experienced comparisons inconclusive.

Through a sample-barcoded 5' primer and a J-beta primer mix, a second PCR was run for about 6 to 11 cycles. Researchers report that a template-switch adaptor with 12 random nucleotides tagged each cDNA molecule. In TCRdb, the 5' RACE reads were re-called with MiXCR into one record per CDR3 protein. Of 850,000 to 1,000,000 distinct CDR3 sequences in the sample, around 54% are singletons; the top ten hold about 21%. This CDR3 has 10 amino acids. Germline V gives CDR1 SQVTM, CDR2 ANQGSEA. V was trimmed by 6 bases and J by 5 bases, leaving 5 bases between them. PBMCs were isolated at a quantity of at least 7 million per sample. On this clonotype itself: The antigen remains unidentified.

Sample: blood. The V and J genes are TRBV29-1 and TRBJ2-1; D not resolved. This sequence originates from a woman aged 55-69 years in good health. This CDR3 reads CSVVHNEQFF. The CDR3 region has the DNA TGCAGCGTGGTTCACAATGAGCAGTTCTTC.